These T cell receptor beta chains were read from a single sample in a study of monozygotic twins with inflammatory bowel disease. Following a re-call of the 5' RACE reads, TCRdb has one entry per CDR3 protein and lacks DNA. This sample's table has a few hundred thousand distinct CDR3 sequences. Sample: blood. These receptors were collected from a human donor with ulcerative colitis or Crohn's disease, or a healthy co-twin of an affected twin (not recorded which). Each CDR3 is given with its conserved first and last residue.

TRBJ2-5 13 TRBV7-8 CASSLGRQETQYF
TRBJ1-2 15 TRBV12-3/TRBV12-4 CASSSGTGGGYGYTF
TRBJ2-1 14 TRBV7-2 CASSLALRVYEQFF
TRBJ2-7 14 TRBV6-1 CASTRRGYSYEQYF
TRBJ2-5 15 TRBV12-3/TRBV12-4 CASSFGDRDSETQYF
TRBJ1-5 17 TRBV15 CATSRGRPGDRNQPQHF
TRBJ1-2 14 TRBV5-1 CASSPGEAGYGYTF
TRBJ2-5 13 TRBV12-3/TRBV12-4 CASSARSGETQYF
TRBJ2-5 16 TRBV5-1 CASSSRQALYQETQYF
TRBJ2-1 16 TRBV5-1 CASSNTGTGGKNEQFF
TRBJ2-1 17 TRBV14 CASSQALLSGGLNEQFF
TRBJ2-3 13 TRBV28 CATAHSSTDTQYF
TRBJ2-3 15 TRBV7-8 CASSEDRPRTDTQYF
TRBJ2-3 16 TRBV5-1 CASSSRGGINTDTQYF
TRBJ1-2 14 TRBV3-1 CASSQSELNRGYTF
TRBJ1-2 13 TRBV5-8 CASSLRANYGYTF
TRBJ1-3 16 TRBV18 CASSPSGQARGNTIYF
TRBJ1-1 17 TRBV4-1 CASSQNSEETVNTEAFF
TRBJ1-2 15 TRBV14 CASSQDLGGRGGYTF
TRBJ1-1 13 TRBV10-3 CAIKRGSDTEAFF
TRBJ2-7 15 TRBV5-6 CASSEPGQLSYEQYF
TRBJ1-2 15 TRBV5-5 CASSLGTPTLGGYTF
TRBJ2-2 16 TRBV4-1 CASSPPGLMNTGELFF
TRBJ2-3 15 TRBV9 CASSVGTPSTDTQYF
TRBJ1-5 13 TRBV3-1 CASSQFSNQPQHF
TRBJ2-1 15 TRBV5-6 CASSPARWIHNEQFF
TRBJ2-5 15 TRBV12-3/TRBV12-4 CASSSYPALAETQYF
TRBJ2-1 16 TRBV7-2 CASSLQLGAPPNEQFF